Shown below are 26 T cell receptor beta chains from a single sample sequenced in a study of CD8 T cells in ankylosing spondylitis. These TCRs' antigens remain unknown. TCRdb processed the 5' RACE reads anew with MiXCR; each CDR3 protein has one entry. The data contain more than 300,000 distinct CDR3 sequences, approximately 8% of them singletons. Whole-study results and caveats: What appeared characteristic of ankylosing spondylitis blood was a TCR beta motif of fewer than ten highly homologous variants.

Sequenced input: blood, either unsorted or a sorted T cell fraction (not recorded which). These receptors were collected from a male donor with ankylosing spondylitis.

This clonotype has just a few counts. V and J are TRBV14 and TRBJ2-1; tentatively, D is TRBD1 (6 bases). CDR3 size: 18 residues. V lost 4 bases, J lost 2 bases, and 21 bases lay in between. Germline-derived CDR1 and CDR2 are SGHDN and FVKESK. The CDR3 region has the DNA TGTGCCAGCAGCCCACGCACTGACGTCCAGGGGACCTACAATGAGCAGTTCTTC. Translation: CASSPRTDVQGTYNEQFF.

This chain uses TRBV9 with TRBJ1-1, with D possibly being TRBD1 (6 bases). V lost 3 bases and J 6 bases, leaving 12 bases between the germline ends. Per germline, CDR1 SGDLS and CDR2 YYNGEE. CDR3 length: 13 amino acids. CDR3 protein: CASSALRGAEAFF. CDR3 DNA sequence: TGTGCCAGCAGCGCCCTCAGGGGCGCTGAAGCTTTCTTT.

There are a few counts of this clonotype. This chain uses TRBV5-1 with TRBJ2-1, with D perhaps TRBD2 (6 bases). This CDR3 spans 17 amino acids. Deletions cut 2 bases from V and 2 bases from J, with 17 bases between. Germline V gene lookup returns CDR1 SGHRS and CDR2 YFSETQ. In DNA, the CDR3 is TGCGCCAGCAGCTTACACATCCGGGACTCAGCCTACAATGAGCAGTTCTTC. This gives the protein CASSLHIRDSAYNEQFF.

This clonotype was found a few times. This rearrangement joins TRBV6-2 or TRBV6-3 to TRBJ2-1, with 8 nucleotides matching TRBD2. Unmatched junction bases numbered 13, after V lost 6 bases and J lost 0 bases. Germline V gene sequence: CDR1 MNHEY, CDR2 SVGEGT. The CDR3 is 18 residues long. This CDR3 is CASRTGREASSSYNEQFF. CDR3 in DNA: TGTGCCAGCAGAACGGGGCGGGAGGCCTCCAGCTCCTACAATGAGCAGTTCTTC.

The sample holds many counts of this clonotype. This sequence joins TRBV6-2 or TRBV6-3 and TRBJ1-5; the D gene is possibly TRBD1 (5 bases). This CDR3 is built from 16 residues. Germline CDR1 reads MNHEY; CDR2 reads SVGEGT. V lost 2 bases to trimming and J lost 0 bases, with 11 bases between them. DNA of the CDR3: TGTGCCAGCAGTTACGTTGGGGGGACTAGCAATCAGCCCCAGCATTTT. Residues: CASSYVGGTSNQPQHF.

This clonotype has ten or more counts. The chain combines TRBV10-3 with TRBJ2-7, with no clear D. V was trimmed by 2 bases and J by 4 bases, leaving 3 bases between them. CDR3 size: 11 residues. Germline CDR1 is ENHRY and CDR2 is SYGVKD. CDR3: CAISEGYEQYF. The CDR3 nucleotides read TGTGCCATCAGTGAGGGGTACGAGCAGTACTTC.

The chain joins TRBV7-3 to TRBJ2-2; D possibly corresponds to TRBD1 (5 bases). CDR1 is SGHTA, CDR2 FQGTGA, per germline. The V end was cut by 5 bases, the J end by 4 bases, with 17 bases between. This CDR3 spans 16 amino acids. The CDR3 nucleotides read TGTGCCAGCAGCCCTCAGGGCAGGTCGAGCACCGGGGAGCTGTTTTTT. Amino acids: CASSPQGRSSTGELFF.

This clonotype has a handful of counts. The chain has TRBV7-9 and TRBJ2-7, with D unclear. Germline values: CDR1 SEHNR, CDR2 FQNEAQ (reference sequence). The CDR3 runs 15 residues. V gave up 5 bases and J gave up 1 base, with 15 bases separating them. The CDR3 coding sequence is TGTGCCAGCAGCCCCGACCCCGAACCTTCCTACGAGCAGTACTTC. It encodes CASSPDPEPSYEQYF.

This clonotype was seen repeatedly, ten times or more. J is TRBJ2-7 and V is TRBV20-1; D gene uncertain. The CDR3 length is 14 residues. V lost 0 bases and J 6 bases, leaving 15 bases between the germline ends. The germline V gene has CDR1 DFQATT and CDR2 SNEGSKA (reference sequence). Here the CDR3 reads CSAREIPTWGEQYF. The CDR3 DNA reads as TGCAGTGCTAGAGAAATTCCTACCTGGGGCGAGCAGTACTTC.

Only a few counts were recorded for this clonotype. The rearrangement links TRBV12-3 or TRBV12-4 to TRBJ1-2; no reliable D call. There are 13 residues in the CDR3. With 3 bases removed from V and 2 bases from J, the gap between germline ends came to 7 bases. DNA of the CDR3: TGTGCCAGCAGTTTTGACGCCAACTATGGCTACACCTTC. Translated: CASSFDANYGYTF.

This clonotype was seen repeatedly, ten times or more. This chain connects TRBV7-2 to TRBJ2-5, with no clear D. Trimming pared 5 bases from V and 4 bases from J, leaving 5 bases between. Germline lookup yields CDR1 SGHTA and CDR2 FQGNSA. CDR3 length: 11 amino acids. The CDR3 region has the DNA TGTGCCAGCAGCCGAAGAGAGACCCAGTACTTC. It encodes CASSRRETQYF.

A few counts support this clonotype. V and J are TRBV5-1 and TRBJ1-2; 7 nucleotides match TRBD1. V lost 2 bases and J lost 4; bases outside the gene matches: 11. Looked up from germline, CDR1 is SGHRS and CDR2 is YFSETQ. The CDR3 runs 16 residues. CDR3 bases: TGCGCCAGCAGCTTCGGGAGAGGGGGCTCAGGCTATGGCTACACCTTC. Its translation: CASSFGRGGSGYGYTF.

This clonotype turned up a few times. The V call is TRBV7-2, the J call TRBJ2-7; 8 bases map to TRBD2. CDR1 is SGHTA and CDR2 is FQGNSA in the germline V gene. V lost 1 base, J lost 6 bases, and 5 bases stayed unmatched. This CDR3 spans 14 amino acids. The CDR3 DNA reads TGTGCCAGCAGCTTAGGGCGGGGGGCAGGCGAGCAGTACTTC. Its protein is CASSLGRGAGEQYF.

This clonotype was observed a few times. This chain uses TRBV27 with TRBJ1-1; TRBD1 is a possible D gene (6 bases). The CDR3 is made up of 15 amino acids. With 7 bases removed from V and 1 base from J, the gap between germline ends came to 16 bases. CDR1 is MNHEY and CDR2 is SMNVEV in the germline V gene (reference sequence). CDR3 sequence (DNA): TGTGCCAGCACCCATAAAGGGGGGGAGAACACTGAAGCTTTCTTT. This codes for CASTHKGGENTEAFF.

This clonotype occurred a few times. The chain employs TRBV12-3 or TRBV12-4 and TRBJ2-5; tentatively, D is TRBD2 (5 bases). The CDR3 consists of 13 residues. The V end was cut by 8 bases, the J end by 1 base, with 11 bases between. The CDR3 coding sequence is TGTGCCAGCGGCCGACTAATCCAAGAGACCCAGTACTTC. This encodes CASGRLIQETQYF.

This clonotype has a count of ten or more. The chain recombines TRBV10-3 with TRBJ2-7, with D perhaps matching TRBD1 (6 bases). The CDR3 extends over 16 amino acids. V was pared by 2 bases and J by 2 bases, with 16 bases between. The germline gives CDR1 ENHRY, CDR2 SYGVKD. CDR3 DNA sequence: TGTGCCATCAGTGAGGTCCCGGACAGTGCACCCTACGAGCAGTACTTC. The encoded protein is CAISEVPDSAPYEQYF.

This clonotype was counted many times. The chain combines TRBV27 with TRBJ2-6, with 10 bases matching TRBD2. The germline V gene encodes CDR1 MNHEY and CDR2 SMNVEV (reference sequence). The ends lost 4 bases at V and 4 bases at J; junction bases unmatched: 10. CDR3 size: 18 residues. CDR3 sequence: CASSSTGLAEAGANVLTF. CDR3 nucleotide sequence: TGTGCCAGCAGTTCAACCGGACTAGCGGAAGCCGGGGCCAACGTCCTGACTTTC.

This clonotype was seen a few times. The V gene is TRBV10-3, the J gene TRBJ2-5, with D possibly matching TRBD1 (6 bases). Per the germline V gene, CDR1 is ENHRY and CDR2 is SYGVKD. The CDR3 sequence is 13 residues long. Trimming took off 3 bases at V and 2 bases at J, with 7 bases between the two ends. This CDR3 is CAISDGQQETQYF. The CDR3 DNA reads as TGTGCCATCAGTGATGGACAGCAAGAGACCCAGTACTTC.

This clonotype has at least ten counts. The V and J genes are TRBV12-3 or TRBV12-4 and TRBJ1-5, with D hard to call. CDR3 length: 12 residues. The V and J ends lost 1 base and 5 bases respectively, with 3 bases between them. DNA of the CDR3: TGTGCCAGCAGTTTAGGATATCAGCCCCAGCATTTT. Translation: CASSLGYQPQHF.

In its sample, this clonotype was seen many times. V usage is TRBV12-3 or TRBV12-4 and J usage is TRBJ2-6; D may be TRBD1 (5 bases). This CDR3 comprises 16 residues. Trimming left V 3 bases short and J 2 bases short, with 11 bases between. CDR3 residues: CASSLDTGTGANVLTF. In DNA, the CDR3 is TGTGCCAGCAGTTTGGATACAGGAACTGGGGCCAACGTCCTGACTTTC.

There are a few counts of this clonotype. The rearrangement links TRBV7-9 to TRBJ2-7; D unclear. In germline, CDR1 is SEHNR, CDR2 FQNEAQ (reference sequence). Trimming cost V 5 bases and J 0 bases, with 11 bases left between them. The CDR3 runs to 14 residues. The CDR3 reads CASSTLGSSYEQYF. Here the CDR3 DNA reads TGTGCCAGCAGCACGCTAGGCAGCTCCTACGAGCAGTACTTC.

The rearrangement links TRBV2 to TRBJ2-7; maybe TRBD1 (6 bases). From germline, CDR1 is SNHLY and CDR2 FYNNEI. V shed 6 bases and J shed 0 bases, with 12 bases lying between them. The CDR3 runs to 14 residues. The CDR3 loop is CASSWDISSYEQYF. For the CDR3, the DNA is TGTGCCAGCAGCTGGGACATCAGCTCCTACGAGCAGTACTTC.

V usage is TRBV20-1 and J usage is TRBJ2-3; TRBD2 matches at 12 bases. V dropped 7 bases and J dropped 2; count of bases not matched to a gene: 7. CDR1 is DFQATT and CDR2 is SNEGSKA in the germline V gene (reference sequence). The CDR3 is 15 amino acids. This CDR3 reads CSVERTSGNTDTQYF. CDR3 bases: TGCAGTGTGGAAAGGACTAGCGGGAACACAGATACGCAGTATTTT.

This chain connects TRBV20-1 to TRBJ2-7; 10 bases map to TRBD2. Trimming cost V 3 bases and J 0 bases; bases outside gene matches: 11. CDR1 and CDR2 (germline): DFQATT, SNEGSKA (reference sequence). There are 17 residues in the CDR3. For the CDR3, the DNA is TGCAGTGCTAGCCCTAGCGGGAGCGTCCTTGGCTCCTACGAGCAGTACTTC. It specifies CSASPSGSVLGSYEQYF.

This clonotype was seen many times. The chain joins TRBV12-3 or TRBV12-4 to TRBJ1-2, with D uncertain. The CDR3 length is 14 residues. Trimming removed 2 bases at V and 4 bases at J, with 11 bases between. CDR3 region: CASSLSRNPYGYTF. The CDR3 DNA reads as TGTGCCAGCAGTTTATCTCGCAACCCCTATGGCTACACCTTC.

The rearrangement uses TRBV24-1 and TRBJ2-5; D unresolved. Germline CDR1 KGHDR, CDR2 SFDVKD. The CDR3 has 13 residues. Trimming cost V 5 bases and J 0 bases, with 6 bases left between them. Here the CDR3 DNA reads TGTGCCACCAGTGGAAGCCACCAAGAGACCCAGTACTTC. This encodes CATSGSHQETQYF.